This T cell receptor beta chain was sequenced during a study of blood T cell repertoires in COVID-19. Across the study: Some COVID-19 samples were acute and others convalescent; all came from the United States, Italy and Spain. PBMCs, B-cell-depleted T cells, or T cells provided the cDNA or gDNA that made up the material.

Trimming cost V 0 bases and J 1 base; bases outside gene matches: 11. Germline V lookup: CDR1 SGHRS, CDR2 YFSETQ. This CDR3 contains 19 residues. Per the authors' pipeline: Cell counts per sample came from amplifying reference gene primers. Generated by immunoSEQ multiplex PCR, the TCRdb table keeps only in-frame clones and is missing some. V, J and clone size are taken as reported in that table, and D and trimming were inferred from the DNA itself. The table records about 370,000 clones, approximately 89% of them present only once. One Seattle source followed patients from active infection through their disease course.

The material sequenced was peripheral blood. The chain is built from TRBV5-1 and TRBJ2-3; 10 bases match TRBD2. This receptor was obtained from a woman aged 30 to 39 with COVID-19, enrolled during active disease. CDR3 loop: CASSLVGAASGSGTDTQYF. CDR3 DNA: TGCGCCAGCAGCTTGGTTGGTGCGGCTAGCGGGAGTGGCACAGATACGCAGTATTTT. Looking up the rest from reference TRBV5-1 and TRBJ2-3 gives the full variable domain: KAGVTQTPRYLIKTRGQQVTLSCSPISGHRSVSWYQQTPGQGLQFLFEYFSETQRNKGNFPGRFSGRQFSNSRSEMNVSTLELGDSALYLCASSLVGAASGSGTDTQYFGPGTRLTVL.